A single T cell receptor beta chain is shown here with its context. Here immunoSEQ multiplex PCR was the method, and the copy in TCRdb shows in-frame clones only, minus some. The sample consists of roughly 460,000 clones, approximately 90% of them appearing once. This sample is drawn from a study of Ad26.COV2.S vaccination and SARS-CoV-2 variants. The treatment is: around 19 received Ad26.COV2.S at low or high dose, single or two shots; roughly five received placebo; per-sample allocation not given. Samples analyzed were those drawn on day 63 after the first vaccine or placebo injection. The receptor comes from a person aged 18-60 years who received the Ad26.COV2.S COVID-19 vaccine or a placebo. The starting material was peripheral blood, obtained in a trial of Ad26.COV2.S vaccine versus placebo.

DNA for the CDR3: TGTGCCAGCAGTTTAAGCTGGATTGAAGCTTTCTTT. Its translation: CASSLSWIEAFF. V and J are TRBV12-3 or TRBV12-4 and TRBJ1-1; D is ambiguous. The CDR3 is 12 amino acids. Trimming removed 2 bases from V and 7 bases from J, with 8 bases in between.